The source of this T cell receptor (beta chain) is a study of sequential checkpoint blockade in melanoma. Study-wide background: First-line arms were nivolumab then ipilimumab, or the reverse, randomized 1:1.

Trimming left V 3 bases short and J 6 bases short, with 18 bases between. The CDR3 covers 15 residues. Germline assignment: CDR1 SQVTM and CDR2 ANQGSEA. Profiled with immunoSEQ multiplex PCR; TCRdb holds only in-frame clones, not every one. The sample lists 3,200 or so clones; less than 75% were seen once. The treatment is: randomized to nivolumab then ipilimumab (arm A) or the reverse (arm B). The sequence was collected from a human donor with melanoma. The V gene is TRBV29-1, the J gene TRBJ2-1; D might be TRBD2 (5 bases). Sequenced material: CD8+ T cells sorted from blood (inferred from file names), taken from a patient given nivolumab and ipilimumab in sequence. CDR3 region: CSVEQAGAALNEQFF. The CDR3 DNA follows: TGCAGCGTTGAGCAGGCGGGCGCTGCTCTCAATGAGCAGTTCTTC.